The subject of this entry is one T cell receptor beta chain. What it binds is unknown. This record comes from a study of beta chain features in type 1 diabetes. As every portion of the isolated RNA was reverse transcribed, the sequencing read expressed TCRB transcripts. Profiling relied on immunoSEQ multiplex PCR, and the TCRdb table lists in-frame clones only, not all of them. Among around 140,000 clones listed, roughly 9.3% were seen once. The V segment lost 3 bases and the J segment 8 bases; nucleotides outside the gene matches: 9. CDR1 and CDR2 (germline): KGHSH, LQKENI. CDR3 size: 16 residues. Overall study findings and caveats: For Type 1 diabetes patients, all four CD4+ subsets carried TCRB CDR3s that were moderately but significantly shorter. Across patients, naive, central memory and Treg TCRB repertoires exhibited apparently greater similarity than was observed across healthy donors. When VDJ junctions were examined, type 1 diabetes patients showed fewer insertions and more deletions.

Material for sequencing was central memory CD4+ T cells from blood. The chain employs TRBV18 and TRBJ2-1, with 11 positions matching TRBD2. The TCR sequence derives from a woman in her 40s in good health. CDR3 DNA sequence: TGTGCCAGCTCACCTCTCTTGGGGACTAGCGGCTATGAGCAGTTCTTC. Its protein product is CASSPLLGTSGYEQFF.